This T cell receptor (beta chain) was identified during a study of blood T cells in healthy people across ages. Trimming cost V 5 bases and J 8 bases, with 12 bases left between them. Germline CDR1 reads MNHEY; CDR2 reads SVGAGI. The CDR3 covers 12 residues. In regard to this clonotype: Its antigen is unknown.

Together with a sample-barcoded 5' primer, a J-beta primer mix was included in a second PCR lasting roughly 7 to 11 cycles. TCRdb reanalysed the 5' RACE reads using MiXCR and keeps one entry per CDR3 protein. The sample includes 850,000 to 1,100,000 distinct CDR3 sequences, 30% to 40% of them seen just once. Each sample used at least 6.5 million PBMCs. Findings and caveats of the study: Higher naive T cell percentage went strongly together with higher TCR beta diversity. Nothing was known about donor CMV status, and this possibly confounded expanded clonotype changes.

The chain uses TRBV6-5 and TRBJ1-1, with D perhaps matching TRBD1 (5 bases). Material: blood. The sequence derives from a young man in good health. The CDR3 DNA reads TGTGCCAGCAGTCAAGGAAGACAGGAAGCTTTCTTT. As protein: CASSQGRQEAFF.